This TCR beta chain is drawn from a study of blood T cell repertoires in COVID-19. Study background: Sites in the United States, Italy and Spain provided acute and convalescent COVID-19 samples.

Sequencing was performed with immunoSEQ multiplex PCR; in TCRdb, only in-frame clones are kept and a portion is missing. The repertoire holds roughly 150,000 clones, with roughly four fifths as singletons. This CDR3 has 13 residues. The germline V gene has CDR1 GTSNPN and CDR2 SVGIG (reference sequence). V was pared by 5 bases and J by 6 bases, with 7 bases of the junction left unmatched. This clonotype originated in a human donor in a cohort sampled during active COVID-19. The material sequenced was peripheral blood. This chain joins TRBV30 and TRBJ1-5, with TRBD1 identical over 7 bases. CDR3: CAWATGWGQPQHF. DNA of the CDR3: TGTGCCTGGGCGACAGGGTGGGGTCAGCCCCAGCATTTT.